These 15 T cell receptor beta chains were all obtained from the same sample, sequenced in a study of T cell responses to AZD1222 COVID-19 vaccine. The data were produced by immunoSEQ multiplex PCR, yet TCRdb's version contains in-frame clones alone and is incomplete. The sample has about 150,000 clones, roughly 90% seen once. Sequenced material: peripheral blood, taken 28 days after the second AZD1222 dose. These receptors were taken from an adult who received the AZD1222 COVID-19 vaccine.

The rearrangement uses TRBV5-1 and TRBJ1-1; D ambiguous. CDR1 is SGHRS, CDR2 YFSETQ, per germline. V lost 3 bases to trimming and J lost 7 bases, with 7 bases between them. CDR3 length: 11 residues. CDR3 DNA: TGCGCCAGCAGCTACGGTCTTGAAGCTTTCTTT. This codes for CASSYGLEAFF.

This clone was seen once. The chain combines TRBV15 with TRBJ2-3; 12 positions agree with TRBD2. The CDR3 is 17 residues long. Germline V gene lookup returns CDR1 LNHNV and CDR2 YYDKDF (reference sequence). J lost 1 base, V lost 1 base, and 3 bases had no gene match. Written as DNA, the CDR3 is TGTGCCACCAGCAGAGTGGGACTAGCGGGCGGCACAGATACGCAGTATTTT. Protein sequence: CATSRVGLAGGTDTQYF.

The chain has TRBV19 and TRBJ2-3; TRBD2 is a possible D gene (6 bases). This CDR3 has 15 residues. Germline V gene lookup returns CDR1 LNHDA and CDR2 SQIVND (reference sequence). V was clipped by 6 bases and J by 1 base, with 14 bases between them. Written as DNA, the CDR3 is TGTGCCAGTAGGTTTCAGGCTAGCGGCACAGATACGCAGTATTTT. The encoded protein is CASRFQASGTDTQYF.

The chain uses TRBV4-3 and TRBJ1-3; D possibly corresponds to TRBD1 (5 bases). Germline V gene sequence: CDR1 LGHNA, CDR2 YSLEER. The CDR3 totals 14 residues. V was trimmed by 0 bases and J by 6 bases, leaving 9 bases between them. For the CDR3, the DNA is TGCGCCAGCAGCCAAGAAGGCAGGGAAAACACCATATATTTT. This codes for CASSQEGRENTIYF.

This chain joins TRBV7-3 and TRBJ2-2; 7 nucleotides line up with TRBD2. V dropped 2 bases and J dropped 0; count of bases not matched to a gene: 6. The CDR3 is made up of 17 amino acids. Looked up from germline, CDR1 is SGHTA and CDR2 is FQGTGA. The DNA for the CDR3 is TGTGCCAGCAGCTTACTCGGGGGGAACGCGAACACCGGGGAGCTGTTTTTT. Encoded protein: CASSLLGGNANTGELFF.

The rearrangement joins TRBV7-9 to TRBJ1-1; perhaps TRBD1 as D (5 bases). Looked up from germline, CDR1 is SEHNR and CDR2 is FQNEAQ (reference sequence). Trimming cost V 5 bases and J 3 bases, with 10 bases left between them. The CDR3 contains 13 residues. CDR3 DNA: TGTGCCAGCAGCCCCAGCAGGGACACTGAAGCTTTCTTT. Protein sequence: CASSPSRDTEAFF.

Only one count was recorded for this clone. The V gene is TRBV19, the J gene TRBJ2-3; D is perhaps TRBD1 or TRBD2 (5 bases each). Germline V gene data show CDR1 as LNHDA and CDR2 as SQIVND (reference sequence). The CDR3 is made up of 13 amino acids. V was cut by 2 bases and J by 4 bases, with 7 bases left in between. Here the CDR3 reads CASSIRGADTQYF. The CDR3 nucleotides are TGTGCCAGTAGTATAAGAGGGGCAGATACGCAGTATTTT. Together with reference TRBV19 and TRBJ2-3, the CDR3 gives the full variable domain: DGGITQSPKYLFRKEGQNVTLSCEQNLNHDAMYWYRQDPGQGLRLIYYSQIVNDFQKGDIAEGYSVSREKKESFPLTVTSAQKNPTAFYLCASSIRGADTQYFGPGTRLTVL.

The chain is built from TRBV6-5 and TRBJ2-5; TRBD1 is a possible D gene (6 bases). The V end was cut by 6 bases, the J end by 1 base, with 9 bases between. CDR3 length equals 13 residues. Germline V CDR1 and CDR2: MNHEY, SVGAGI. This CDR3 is CASSRGLQETQYF. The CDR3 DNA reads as TGTGCCAGCAGCAGGGGCCTCCAAGAGACCCAGTACTTC.

The CDR3 loop is CASSQEHRNTEAFF. DNA for the CDR3: TGTGCCAGCAGCCAAGAGCACAGGAACACTGAAGCTTTCTTT. This chain joins TRBV4-2 and TRBJ1-1; D gene unclear. Germline CDR1 LGHNA, CDR2 YNFKEQ. The CDR3 extends over 14 amino acids. Trimming removed 0 bases at V and 1 base at J, with 6 bases between.

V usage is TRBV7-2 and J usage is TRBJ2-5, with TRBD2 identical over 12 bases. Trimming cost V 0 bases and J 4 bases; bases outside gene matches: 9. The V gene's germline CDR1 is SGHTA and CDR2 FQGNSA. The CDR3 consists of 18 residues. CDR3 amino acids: CASSLALAGGSAAETQYF. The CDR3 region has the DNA TGTGCCAGCAGCTTAGCCCTAGCGGGAGGGAGTGCTGCAGAGACCCAGTACTTC.

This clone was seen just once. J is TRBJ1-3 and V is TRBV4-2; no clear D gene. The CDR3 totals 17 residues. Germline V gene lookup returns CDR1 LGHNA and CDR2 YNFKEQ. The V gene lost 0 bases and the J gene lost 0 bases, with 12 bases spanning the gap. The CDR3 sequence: CASSQDPRPPSGNTIYF. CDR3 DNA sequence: TGTGCCAGCAGCCAAGATCCCCGGCCGCCCTCTGGAAACACCATATATTTT.

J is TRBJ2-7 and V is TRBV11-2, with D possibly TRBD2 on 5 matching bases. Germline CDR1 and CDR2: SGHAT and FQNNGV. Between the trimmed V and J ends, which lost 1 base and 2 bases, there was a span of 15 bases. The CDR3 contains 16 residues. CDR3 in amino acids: CASSLGPRGPTYEQYF. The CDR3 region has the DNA TGTGCCAGCAGCTTAGGCCCCCGCGGGCCTACCTACGAGCAGTACTTC.

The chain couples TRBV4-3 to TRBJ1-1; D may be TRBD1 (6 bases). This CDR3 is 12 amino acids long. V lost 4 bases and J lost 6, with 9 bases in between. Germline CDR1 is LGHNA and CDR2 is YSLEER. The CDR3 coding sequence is TGCGCCAGCAGCCGGGAGGGGGCTGAAGCTTTCTTT. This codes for CASSREGAEAFF.

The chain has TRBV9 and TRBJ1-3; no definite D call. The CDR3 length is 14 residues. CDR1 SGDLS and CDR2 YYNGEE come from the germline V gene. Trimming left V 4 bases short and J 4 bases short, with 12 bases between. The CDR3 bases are TGTGCCAGCAGCCCCCGCGGGGAGGGAAACACCATATATTTT. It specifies CASSPRGEGNTIYF.

CDR3 protein: CASSLRPVMGLFDEQFF. The CDR3 region has the DNA TGTGCCAGCAGTTTAAGGCCTGTGATGGGGTTGTTCGATGAGCAGTTCTTC. J is TRBJ2-1 and V is TRBV28; no clear D gene. CDR1 and CDR2 (germline): MDHEN, SYDVKM. Deletions cut 2 bases from V and 8 bases from J, with 22 bases between. The CDR3 consists of 17 residues.